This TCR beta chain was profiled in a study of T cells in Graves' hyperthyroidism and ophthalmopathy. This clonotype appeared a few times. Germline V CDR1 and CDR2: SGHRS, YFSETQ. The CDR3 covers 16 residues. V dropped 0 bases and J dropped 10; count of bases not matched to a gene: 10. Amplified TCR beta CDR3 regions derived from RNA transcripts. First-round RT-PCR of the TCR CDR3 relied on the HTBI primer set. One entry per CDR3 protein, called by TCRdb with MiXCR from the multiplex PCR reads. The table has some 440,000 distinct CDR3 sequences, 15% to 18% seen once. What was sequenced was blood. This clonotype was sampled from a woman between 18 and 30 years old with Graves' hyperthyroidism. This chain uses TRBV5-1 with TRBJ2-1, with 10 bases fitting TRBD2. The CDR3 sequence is CASSLVASGGGGEQFF. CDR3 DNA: TGCGCCAGCAGCTTGGTGGCCAGCGGGGGGGGCGGGGAGCAGTTCTTC.